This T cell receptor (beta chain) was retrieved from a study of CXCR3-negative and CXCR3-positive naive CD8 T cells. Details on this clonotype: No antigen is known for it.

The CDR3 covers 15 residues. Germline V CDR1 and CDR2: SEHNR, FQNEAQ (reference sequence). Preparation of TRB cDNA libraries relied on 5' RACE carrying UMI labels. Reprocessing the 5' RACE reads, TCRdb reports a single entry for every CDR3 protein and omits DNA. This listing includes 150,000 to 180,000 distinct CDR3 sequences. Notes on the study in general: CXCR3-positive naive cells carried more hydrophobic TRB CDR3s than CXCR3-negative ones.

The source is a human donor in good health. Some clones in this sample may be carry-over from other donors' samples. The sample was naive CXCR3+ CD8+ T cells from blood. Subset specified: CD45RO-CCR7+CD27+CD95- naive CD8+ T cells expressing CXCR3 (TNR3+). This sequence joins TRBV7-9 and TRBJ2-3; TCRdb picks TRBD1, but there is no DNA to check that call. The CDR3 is CASSLVAGATDTQYF.